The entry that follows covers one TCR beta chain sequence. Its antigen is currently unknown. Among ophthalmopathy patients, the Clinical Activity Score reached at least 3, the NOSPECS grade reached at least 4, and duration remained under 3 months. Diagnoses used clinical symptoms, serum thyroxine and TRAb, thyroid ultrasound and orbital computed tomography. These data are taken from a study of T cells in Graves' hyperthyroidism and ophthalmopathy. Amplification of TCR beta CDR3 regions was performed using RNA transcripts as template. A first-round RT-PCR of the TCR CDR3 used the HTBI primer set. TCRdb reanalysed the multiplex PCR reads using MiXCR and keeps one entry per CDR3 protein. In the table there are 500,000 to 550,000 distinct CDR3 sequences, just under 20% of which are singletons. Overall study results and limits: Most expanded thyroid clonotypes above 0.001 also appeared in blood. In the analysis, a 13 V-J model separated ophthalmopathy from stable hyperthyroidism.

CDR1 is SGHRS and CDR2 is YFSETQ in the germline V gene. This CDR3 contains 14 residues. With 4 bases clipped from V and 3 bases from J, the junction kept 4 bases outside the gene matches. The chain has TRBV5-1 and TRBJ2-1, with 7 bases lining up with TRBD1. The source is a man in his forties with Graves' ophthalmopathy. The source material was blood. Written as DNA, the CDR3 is TGCGCCAGCAGCCTCCAGGGGGACTACAATGAGCAGTTCTTC. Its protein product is CASSLQGDYNEQFF.